Presented here are 14 T cell receptor beta chains from one specimen sequenced in a study of blood T cells in healthy people across ages. A second PCR of 7 to 11 cycles used a sample-barcoded 5' primer and a J-beta primer mix. TCRdb reprocessed the 5' RACE reads with MiXCR, giving one entry per CDR3 protein. The sample yields 600,000 or so distinct CDR3 sequences, approximately 30% seen once. The specimen was blood. These receptors all come from an elderly woman in good health.

This chain uses TRBV11-2 with TRBJ2-7; 8 nucleotides match TRBD1. Matching the DNA end better, TRBJ2-4 makes the J call doubtful. The CDR3 has 14 amino acids. The V gene's germline CDR1 is SGHAT and CDR2 FQNNGV. DNA of the CDR3: TGTGCCAGCAGCTTCTTACAGGGGGGAAACATTCAGTACTTC. As protein: CASSFLQGGNIQYF.

This sequence joins TRBV28 and TRBJ1-1; D gene ambiguous. Germline V lookup: CDR1 MDHEN, CDR2 SYDVKM. Trimming removed 2 bases from V and 11 bases from J, with 9 bases in between. The CDR3 has 11 amino acids. CDR3 sequence reads: CASSLVGRAFF. DNA of the CDR3: TGTGCCAGCAGTTTAGTGGGTCGGGCTTTCTTT.

As for this clonotype: It may be a read error: a sequence one base away is much more abundant. This sequence joins TRBV2 and TRBJ1-1, with 9 bases matching TRBD1. The CDR3 runs 15 residues. Germline V gives CDR1 SNHLY, CDR2 FYNNEI. V dropped 11 bases and J dropped 5; count of bases not matched to a gene: 15. Here the CDR3 DNA reads TGTGCCGGCACGGACAGGGGATTCTTGATGACTGAAGCTTTCTTT. This gives the protein CAGTDRGFLMTEAFF.

This clonotype was recorded at least ten times. The V and J genes are TRBV6-6 and TRBJ2-5; 7 nucleotides align to TRBD1. The CDR3 contains 17 residues. V gave up 5 bases and J gave up 0 bases; unmatched junction bases: 12. Germline V lookup: CDR1 MNHNY, CDR2 SVGAGI (reference sequence). CDR3 in DNA: TGTGCCAGCAGTGCCACTCCGACAGGGAAGTACCAAGAGACCCAGTACTTC. It yields the protein CASSATPTGKYQETQYF.

A word on this clonotype: A much larger clone lies one base from this, so it may be a read error. The chain employs TRBV3-1 and TRBJ2-4; D gene uncertain. The CDR3 length is 14 residues. Germline values: CDR1 LGHDT, CDR2 YNNKEL (reference sequence). CDR3 nucleotides: TGTGCCAGCAGCCGGGCGCACCCCGGGCAGACCCAGGACTTC. As protein: CASSRAHPGQTQDF.

Concerning this clonotype itself: A much more abundant neighbour one base away suggests this may be a read error. V is TRBV6-5 and J is TRBJ2-7; D possibly uses TRBD1 or TRBD2 (5 bases each). Matching the DNA end better, TRBJ2-5 makes the J call doubtful. Germline V gives CDR1 MNHEY, CDR2 SVGAGI. The CDR3 is made up of 17 amino acids. The DNA of the CDR3 is TGTGCCAGCAGTACCGAATTCCGACCTAGCTCAGGGGAGACCCAGTACTTC. It codes for CASSTEFRPSSGETQYF.

The table lists this clonotype with many counts. The chain joins TRBV30 to TRBJ2-1, with no clear D. The CDR3 totals 12 residues. V lost 4 bases and J 4 bases, leaving 8 bases between the germline ends. The V gene's germline CDR1 is GTSNPN and CDR2 SVGIG (reference sequence). CDR3 amino acids: CAWNLQYNEQFF. CDR3 in DNA: TGTGCCTGGAACCTACAGTACAATGAGCAGTTCTTC.

The table lists this clonotype with many counts. The chain carries TRBV5-1 and TRBJ2-5; D remains unclear. Trimming shortened V by 0 bases and J by 4 bases, and 13 bases separated the two germline ends. Germline CDR1 and CDR2: SGHRS and YFSETQ. The CDR3 is made up of 15 amino acids. Here the CDR3 DNA reads TGCGCCAGCAGCTTGGGTCCGACCTCAGGAGAGACCCAGTACTTC. Its protein is CASSLGPTSGETQYF.

The J gene is TRBJ2-3, the V gene TRBV24-1; D might be TRBD1 (5 bases). V lost 7 bases, J lost 1 base, and 11 bases lay in between. Germline V gene data show CDR1 as KGHDR and CDR2 as SFDVKD. The CDR3 consists of 14 residues. The CDR3 region has the DNA TGTGCCACCAGCTCGACAGCTGGCACAGATACGCAGTATTTT. Translation gives CATSSTAGTDTQYF.

A note on this clonotype: Just one base apart from a much larger clone, this may be a read error. This chain uses TRBV5-4 with TRBJ2-5; a possible D gene is TRBD2 (7 bases). The V gene's germline CDR1 is SGHNT and CDR2 YYREEE (reference sequence). The CDR3 has 15 residues. CDR3 in amino acids: CAISPIGGAGETQYF. CDR3 sequence (DNA): TGTGCCATCAGCCCTATTGGGGGGGCAGGGGAGACCCAGTACTTC. The whole variable domain, filled in from reference TRBV5-4 and TRBJ2-5, reads ETGVTQSPTHLIKTRGQQVTLRCSSQSGHNTVSWYQQALGQGPQFIFQYYREEENGRGNFPPRFSGLQFPNYSSELNVNALELDDSALYLCAISPIGGAGETQYFGPGTRLLVL.

This sequence joins TRBV2 and TRBJ1-4; a possible D gene is TRBD1 (6 bases). CDR1 is SNHLY and CDR2 is FYNNEI in the germline V gene. CDR3 length: 17 amino acids. V shed 4 bases and J shed 12 bases, with 27 bases lying between them. The CDR3 bases are TGTGCCAGCAGTGTCTCCCAACCCGACAGGCAGAGGTCGGAACTGTTTTTT. Amino acids: CASSVSQPDRQRSELFF. The whole variable domain, remainder taken from reference TRBV2 and TRBJ1-4, is EPEVTQTPSHQVTQMGQEVILRCVPISNHLYFYWYRQILGQKVEFLVSFYNNEISEKSEIFDDQFSVERPDGSNFTLKIRSTKLEDSAMYFCASSVSQPDRQRSELFFGSGTQLSVL.

This clonotype came up once. A much larger clonotype is one base distant, so this may be a read error. The chain couples TRBV27 to TRBJ2-4; 8 nucleotides match TRBD2. Unmatched junction bases numbered 28, after V lost 8 bases and J lost 13 bases. The CDR3 length is 18 residues. The V gene's germline CDR1 is MNHEY and CDR2 SMNVEV (reference sequence). CDR3 amino acids: CASARVAGTIARPYGQYF. DNA of the CDR3: TGTGCCAGCGCGAGAGTAGCGGGGACTATCGCACGCCCATACGGGCAGTACTTC.

The V call is TRBV27, the J call TRBJ1-3, with TRBD1 identical over 9 bases. Per germline, CDR1 MNHEY and CDR2 SMNVEV (reference sequence). The CDR3 is made up of 14 amino acids. V shed 5 bases, J shed 4 bases, and the junction held 3 bases outside the gene matches. The CDR3 spells CASSRTGVGNTIYF. In DNA, the CDR3 is TGTGCCAGCAGTCGGACAGGGGTCGGAAACACCATATATTTT.

This clonotype was observed at least ten times. The chain joins TRBV11-2 to TRBJ2-1; 8 bases align to TRBD1. Trimming removed 5 bases from V and 8 bases from J; junction bases left unmatched: 17. The germline gives CDR1 SGHAT, CDR2 FQNNGV. The CDR3 has 17 amino acids. The CDR3 sequence: CASSLSAGGLGRDEQFF. In DNA form, the CDR3 reads TGTGCCAGCAGCCTAAGTGCAGGGGGCCTGGGTAGGGATGAGCAGTTCTTC. Combining the CDR3 with reference TRBV11-2 and TRBJ2-1 gives the whole variable domain EAGVAQSPRYKIIEKRQSVAFWCNPISGHATLYWYQQILGQGPKLLIQFQNNGVVDDSQLPKDRFSAERLKGVDSTLKIQPAKLEDSAVYLCASSLSAGGLGRDEQFFGPGTRLTVL.